Sequencing of this T cell receptor beta chain was carried out in a study of T-cell memory formation after mild COVID-19 (dated by TCRdb to the early 2020s). Study-wide context: TCR sequence clusters from the two donors were largely donor specific. Longitudinal TCRalpha and TCRbeta repertoire sequencing tracked T-cell clones expanding and contracting after mild COVID-19 in a couple of donors. Two young, previously healthy adult volunteers, one female and one male, were included in the cohort.

The germline V gene encodes CDR1 SSHAT and CDR2 FNYEAQ (reference sequence). The CDR3, cysteine through phenylalanine, is 13 amino acids long. The only DNA kept is the CDR3, 39 bases in frame from the first base. What the authors observed across the whole study: Whether the second-wave clones peaking on day 37 were SARS-CoV-2 specific was not confirmed. Contracting CD4+ clones turned up mainly in the CM and EM memory subsets, whereas EMRA was where CD8+ clones were enriched. Only two mild cases were covered by the study, and larger cohorts that include severe cases with pre-infection samples were considered necessary. Clones contracting from day 15 to 85 had balanced CD4/CD8 phenotypes, while a second wave expanding from day 15 to 37 was biased towards CD4+. Some responding clones were detected in pre-infection memory, which suggested that pre-existing cross-reactive memory T cells had joined the SARS-CoV-2 response.

Sequencing was carried out with an Illumina NovaSeq 6000. TCRalpha and TCRbeta cDNA libraries were constructed by 5'RACE with constant-segment primers, with sample barcodes and unique molecular identifiers being introduced. Trizol reagent was used to extract RNA from every sample. Amplification of the libraries took two PCR steps, and the second step added a second sample barcode plus Illumina TruSeq adapters. Libraries were sequenced on an Illumina NovaSeq with 2 x 150 bp paired-end reads. The study's own analysis went as follows. Demultiplexing of reads and collapsing into UMI-guided consensus sequences were performed with migec v1.2.7. With mixcr v2.1.11, UMI consensuses were aligned to TRA and TRB V and J templates and assembled into clonotypes. Expanded or contracted clonotypes were those called significant by both edgeR and NoisET, with noise models trained on biological replicates. For edgeR calls, the thresholds were a false discovery rate-adjusted p below 0.01 and a log2 fold-change of 1. As an exploratory analysis of dynamics, max-normalized trajectories of the 1000 most abundant clonotypes were examined by PCA with hierarchical clustering. Separately sequenced CD4+ and CD8+ repertoires were used to assign the CD4 or CD8 phenotype of responding clones. TCRdb trimmed public reads at Q25 via fastp, called clones via MiXCR and kept in-frame beta chains. Rows with a matching CDR3 protein are joined into one entry that keeps the most common DNA and genes. For this entry, the V and J calls and clone size follow TCRdb and not the study's own pipeline. The sample table records a few hundred thousand distinct CDR3 sequences; approximately 7.6% of these occur just once. Roughly 23% of the sample rests with the top ten.

Ficoll-Paque density gradient centrifugation was the method used to isolate PBMCs. Ten or more counts support this clonotype. The antigen this receptor binds is unknown. At one of its ends the junction is not consistent with the germline gene, which may arise from a read error. This receptor was identified in a man between 18 and 29 years old who had mild COVID-19 (a few samples of this study predate the infection). The sample titles of this study are shuffled in the database, so cell type and time point are left out; the donor was told from shared clones. The source material was PBMCs or a T cell subset sorted from them (not recorded which). Rearrangement joined TRBV7-7 to TRBJ1-1; the D gene assignment is ambiguous. The DNA sequence reads TGTGCTAGCAGCTTGAGTCAGAACACTGAAGCTTTCTTT. Its protein product is CASSLSQNTEAFF.